Sequencing of this TCR beta chain was carried out in a study of regulatory T cells in long-lasting Graves disease. Through Arm-PCR of CDR3 regions and iRepertoire HTBI primers, TCR beta libraries were built. TCRdb itself ran the multiplex PCR reads through MiXCR, one entry per CDR3 protein. The table lists 400,000 to 500,000 distinct CDR3 sequences, around 15% of them singletons. The time point: newly diagnosed GD, antithyroid drugs for less than 3 months. RNA extracted from PBMCs served as the sequencing template. In its sample, this clonotype was seen many times. CDR1 and CDR2 (germline): SGHNT, YYREEE (reference sequence). V gave up 3 bases and J gave up 4 bases, with 7 bases separating them. This CDR3 is 13 amino acids long. This sample was shared with a second study, whose subject was T cells in Graves' hyperthyroidism and ophthalmopathy. That report notes: TCR CDR3 underwent first-round RT-PCR with the HTBI primer set.

The sample was peripheral blood mononuclear cells (PBMCs), taken at new diagnosis, from a patient treated with antithyroid drugs. The gene calls are TRBV5-4 and TRBJ2-2; D remains unclear. This clonotype was obtained from a woman aged 50 to 60 with Graves disease. DNA of the CDR3: TGTGCCAGCAGCTCCCGACGCACCGGGGAGCTGTTTTTT. This translates into CASSSRRTGELFF.